Presented here are 21 T cell receptor beta chains from one specimen sequenced in a study of T cell responses to AZD1222 COVID-19 vaccine. Sequencing was performed with immunoSEQ multiplex PCR; in TCRdb, only in-frame clones are kept and a portion is missing. Of approximately 130,000 clones listed, more than 85% are singletons. The sequences come from peripheral blood, collected on day 0 of AZD1222 vaccination. The source of these receptors is an adult in good health.

The gene calls are TRBV5-8 and TRBJ1-4; D remains ambiguous. CDR3 length: 15 residues. V was pared by 4 bases and J by 3 bases, with 13 bases between. Germline values: CDR1 SGHTS, CDR2 YDEGEE. CDR3 amino acids: CASSPRKVANEKLFF. The CDR3 nucleotides read TGTGCCAGCAGCCCCAGGAAGGTGGCTAATGAAAAACTGTTTTTT. Complete variable domain (other parts from reference TRBV5-8 and TRBJ1-4): EAGVTQSPTHLIKTRGQQATLRCSPISGHTSVYWYQQALGLGLQFLLWYDEGEERNRGNFPPRFSGRQFPNYSSELNVNALELEDSALYLCASSPRKVANEKLFFGSGTQLSVL.

The genes are TRBV19 and TRBJ1-3; no firm D call. CDR1 LNHDA and CDR2 SQIVND come from the germline V gene (reference sequence). The V and J ends lost 7 bases and 0 bases respectively, with 13 bases between them. The CDR3 is 15 amino acids. CDR3 in amino acids: CASTPLSSSGNTIYF. CDR3 coding DNA: TGTGCCAGTACTCCCCTGTCAAGCTCTGGAAACACCATATATTTT.

The CDR3 bases are TGTGCCAGCTTTCGAGACACCATATATTTT. Its translation is CASFRDTIYF. This chain uses TRBV6-1 with TRBJ1-3, with no clear D. V was trimmed by 8 bases and J by 8 bases, leaving 7 bases between them. From germline, CDR1 is MNHNS and CDR2 SASEGT. CDR3 length: 10 amino acids.

This clone showed up just a few times. The genes are TRBV2 and TRBJ2-1, with unresolved D. Germline V gene sequence: CDR1 SNHLY, CDR2 FYNNEI. CDR3 length: 12 residues. The V end was cut by 7 bases, the J end by 7 bases, with 11 bases between. Written as DNA, the CDR3 is TGTGCCAGCACGTGGACCGGGAATGAGCAGTTCTTC. Translated, it gives CASTWTGNEQFF. Looking up the rest from reference TRBV2 and TRBJ2-1 gives the full variable domain: EPEVTQTPSHQVTQMGQEVILRCVPISNHLYFYWYRQILGQKVEFLVSFYNNEISEKSEIFDDQFSVERPDGSNFTLKIRSTKLEDSAMYFCASTWTGNEQFFGPGTRLTVL.

The rearrangement links TRBV10-2 to TRBJ2-7, with D possibly TRBD1 on 5 matching bases. The CDR3 is 16 amino acids. The V end was cut by 6 bases, the J end by 2 bases, with 20 bases between. Germline V CDR1 and CDR2: WSHSY, SAAADI. The CDR3 DNA is TGCGCCAGCAGGCGCTTTGGCAGGCGACAGACCTACGAGCAGTACTTC. Translation gives CASRRFGRRQTYEQYF.

The V call is TRBV6-6, the J call TRBJ1-5; 8 bases agree with TRBD1. J was trimmed by 4 bases and V by 5 bases; bases with no gene match: 7. This CDR3 is 15 amino acids long. Germline V gene lookup returns CDR1 MNHNY and CDR2 SVGAGI (reference sequence). This CDR3 reads CASSDLGQENQPQHF. In DNA form, the CDR3 reads TGTGCCAGCAGTGACCTGGGACAGGAGAATCAGCCCCAGCATTTT.

The chain combines TRBV11-2 with TRBJ2-2; D is ambiguous. Germline V CDR1 and CDR2: SGHAT, FQNNGV. The CDR3 is made up of 16 amino acids. Trimming pared 1 base from V and 2 bases from J, leaving 11 bases between. The CDR3 reads CASSLVGRSNTGELFF. In nucleotides, the CDR3 is TGTGCCAGCAGCTTAGTCGGTAGGAGTAACACCGGGGAGCTGTTTTTT.

The chain has TRBV5-8 and TRBJ1-5; D gene ambiguous. V was shortened by 1 base and J by 1 base, with 15 bases between the two germline ends. The CDR3 length is 17 residues. Germline V CDR1 and CDR2: SGHTS, YDEGEE. CDR3 in amino acids: CASSLRAGGNSNQPQHF. As DNA, the CDR3 is TGTGCCAGCAGCTTGAGGGCGGGAGGGAACAGCAATCAGCCCCAGCATTTT.

This chain links TRBV5-1 with TRBJ1-1, with D possibly TRBD1 on 6 matching bases. V lost 8 bases and J lost 0, with 11 bases in between. The CDR3 length is 13 residues. Germline CDR1 and CDR2: SGHRS and YFSETQ. CDR3 protein: CASGQLMNTEAFF. CDR3 DNA sequence: TGCGCCAGTGGACAGCTTATGAACACTGAAGCTTTCTTT. Using reference TRBV5-1 and TRBJ1-1 for the parts outside the CDR3, the full variable domain is KAGVTQTPRYLIKTRGQQVTLSCSPISGHRSVSWYQQTPGQGLQFLFEYFSETQRNKGNFPGRFSGRQFSNSRSEMNVSTLELGDSALYLCASGQLMNTEAFFGQGTRLTVV.

The chain couples TRBV9 to TRBJ2-7; a weak D match, TRBD2 (5 bases). CDR1 is SGDLS and CDR2 is YYNGEE in the germline V gene. There are 13 residues in the CDR3. Trimming took 0 bases from V and 4 from J, leaving 8 bases between them. The CDR3 coding sequence is TGTGCCAGCAGCGTAGTAGGCGGGTACGAGCAGTACTTC. This translates into CASSVVGGYEQYF.

The chain carries TRBV9 and TRBJ1-2; D uncertain. Trimming took off 4 bases at V and 4 bases at J, with 14 bases between the two ends. Germline CDR1 SGDLS, CDR2 YYNGEE. The CDR3 covers 14 residues. As DNA, the CDR3 is TGTGCCAGCAGCCCACCGGGAGGCGTCTATGGCTACACCTTC. This codes for CASSPPGGVYGYTF.

CDR3 nucleotides: TGCGCCAGCAGCTTGCAGGGTGGTTTCTACGAGCAGTACTTC. Translation gives CASSLQGGFYEQYF. This rearrangement joins TRBV5-1 to TRBJ2-7, with D tentatively TRBD1 (5 bases). The ends were cut back, 1 base at V and 3 bases at J, with 11 bases in the middle. Germline V lookup: CDR1 SGHRS, CDR2 YFSETQ. This CDR3 comprises 14 residues.

This chain links TRBV6-5 with TRBJ1-3; a weak D match, TRBD1 (6 bases). The length of the CDR3 is 15 residues. Between the trimmed V and J ends, which lost 5 bases and 4 bases, there was a span of 15 bases. Germline values: CDR1 MNHEY, CDR2 SVGAGI. The CDR3 nucleotides are TGTGCCAGCAGTCGCGGGAAGGGGGTGGGAAACACCATATATTTT. Translating gives CASSRGKGVGNTIYF.

V and J are TRBV7-2 and TRBJ2-4; D gene ambiguous. V lost 0 bases and J 7 bases, leaving 10 bases between the germline ends. CDR3 length: 14 amino acids. Germline V gene sequence: CDR1 SGHTA, CDR2 FQGNSA. The CDR3 sequence: CASSLARVGNIQYF. The CDR3 bases are TGTGCCAGCAGCTTAGCCCGAGTAGGGAACATTCAGTACTTC.

The sample holds one count of this clone. V gene TRBV13 combines with J gene TRBJ2-2; D is perhaps TRBD2 (5 bases). Trimming shortened V by 4 bases and J by 7 bases, and 16 bases separated the two germline ends. Germline CDR1 is PRHDT and CDR2 is FYEKMQ (reference sequence). The CDR3 consists of 15 residues. The CDR3 DNA sequence: TGTGCCAGCAGCTGGGCCCTGGCGGGTGGCGGGGAGCTGTTTTTT. It is translated as CASSWALAGGGELFF.

The chain recombines TRBV28 with TRBJ1-5; D gene unclear. In germline, CDR1 is MDHEN, CDR2 SYDVKM. There are 15 residues in the CDR3. Trimming left V 3 bases short and J 0 bases short, with 9 bases between. The CDR3 loop is CASSFMNLSNQPQHF. Here the CDR3 DNA reads TGTGCCAGCAGTTTCATGAACCTTAGCAATCAGCCCCAGCATTTT.

J is TRBJ2-2 and V is TRBV7-6; D call uncertain. The CDR3 loop spans 15 amino acids. Trimming shortened V by 2 bases and J by 1 base, and 8 bases separated the two germline ends. Germline V CDR1 and CDR2: SGHVS, FNYEAQ. The CDR3 sequence is CASSLMHLNTGELFF. The CDR3 nucleotides are TGTGCCAGCAGCTTAATGCACTTGAACACCGGGGAGCTGTTTTTT. The variable domain in full, with the rest retrieved from reference TRBV7-6 and TRBJ2-2, is GAGVSQSPRYKVTKRGQDVALRCDPISGHVSLYWYRQALGQGPEFLTYFNYEAQQDKSGLPNDRFSAERPEGSISTLTIQRTEQRDSAMYRCASSLMHLNTGELFFGEGSRLTVL.

This clone showed up just once. The chain has TRBV19 and TRBJ1-1, with 7 bases matching TRBD1. Germline lookup yields CDR1 LNHDA and CDR2 SQIVND (reference sequence). The trim removed 9 bases at V and 2 bases at J, leaving 6 bases unmatched. This CDR3 comprises 13 residues. CDR3 sequence reads: CASATGSNTEAFF. The CDR3 nucleotides read TGTGCCAGCGCGACAGGGTCTAACACTGAAGCTTTCTTT.

V and J are TRBV11-2 and TRBJ1-2, with D unclear. This CDR3 has 14 amino acids. The germline CDR1 and CDR2 sequences are SGHAT and FQNNGV. Trimming took off 1 base at V and 8 bases at J, with 14 bases between the two ends. The CDR3 here is CASSLGVAGNGYTF. CDR3 coding DNA: TGTGCCAGCAGCTTAGGGGTCGCGGGTAACGGCTACACCTTC. The full variable domain, completed using reference TRBV11-2 and TRBJ1-2, is EAGVAQSPRYKIIEKRQSVAFWCNPISGHATLYWYQQILGQGPKLLIQFQNNGVVDDSQLPKDRFSAERLKGVDSTLKIQPAKLEDSAVYLCASSLGVAGNGYTFGSGTRLTVV.

V is TRBV7-8 and J is TRBJ1-2; D gene unclear. V gave up 5 bases and J gave up 8 bases, with 15 bases separating them. Germline lookup yields CDR1 SGHVS and CDR2 FQNEAQ. This CDR3 has 13 amino acids. The CDR3 is CASSRSEMQGYTF. CDR3 nucleotide sequence: TGTGCCAGCAGCCGTTCTGAAATGCAGGGCTACACCTTC.

The chain couples TRBV4-1 to TRBJ1-4; tentative D call: TRBD1 (5 bases). The length of the CDR3 is 14 residues. Trimming left V 1 base short and J 5 bases short, with 8 bases between. Germline CDR1 MGHRA, CDR2 YSYEKL. The CDR3 loop is CASSQVAGNEKLFF. The CDR3 region has the DNA TGCGCCAGCAGCCAAGTGGCAGGGAATGAAAAACTGTTTTTT.